The 5 T cell receptor beta chains presented below share a single source sample, sequenced in a study of beta chain features in type 1 diabetes. Sequenced material consisted of expressed TCRB transcripts (all of the isolated RNA was reverse transcribed). Produced via immunoSEQ multiplex PCR; TCRdb's table is partial and in-frame only. The sample carries a few hundred thousand clones, around 16% recorded once. Sequences were obtained from naive CD4+ T cells from blood. The source of these receptors is a woman aged 18-29 years in good health.

This clone was picked up a small number of times. V and J are TRBV20-1 and TRBJ2-2, with unresolved D. The germline gives CDR1 DFQATT, CDR2 SNEGSKA (reference sequence). The CDR3 length is 11 residues. V was shortened by 3 bases and J by 4 bases, with 3 bases between the two germline ends. The CDR3 reads CSASVTGELFF. CDR3 nucleotides: TGCAGTGCTAGCGTCACCGGGGAGCTGTTTTTT.

This clone turned up a few times. The chain has TRBV9 and TRBJ2-5; 8 bases map to TRBD2. The CDR3 runs to 14 residues. V lost 2 bases and J lost 1; bases outside the gene matches: 1. CDR1 and CDR2 from the germline V gene are SGDLS and YYNGEE. The CDR3 sequence is CASSVGLVQETQYF. DNA for the CDR3: TGTGCCAGCAGCGTGGGACTAGTCCAAGAGACCCAGTACTTC.

This clone was seen more than once but under ten times. The rearrangement uses TRBV30 and TRBJ2-5, with a tentative D call TRBD1 (5 bases). The V gene lost 2 bases and the J gene lost 7 bases, with 11 bases spanning the gap. Germline CDR1 and CDR2: GTSNPN and SVGIG (reference sequence). This CDR3 spans 12 amino acids. The DNA of the CDR3 is TGTGCCTGGAGTCTGCAGGGTAGGACCCAGTACTTC. Translating gives CAWSLQGRTQYF.

Only a few counts were recorded for this clone. V gene TRBV25-1 combines with J gene TRBJ2-7; the D is unclear. V lost 1 base and J 3 bases, leaving 10 bases between the germline ends. The germline gives CDR1 MGHDK, CDR2 SYGVNS. CDR3 length: 14 amino acids. DNA for the CDR3: TGTGCCAGCAGTGAATCACAGCCCTACTACGAGCAGTACTTC. Residues: CASSESQPYYEQYF.

This clone was observed a handful of times. The junction and the germline gene differ at one end; a read error may be behind it. V gene TRBV18 combines with J gene TRBJ2-6; unclear D gene. The CDR3 is made up of 16 amino acids. Germline CDR1 and CDR2: KGHSH and LQKENI. CDR3: CASSPPLYAGANVLTF. The CDR3 DNA is TGTGCCAGCTCCCCACCTCTATATGCTGGGGCCAACGTCCTGACTTTC.